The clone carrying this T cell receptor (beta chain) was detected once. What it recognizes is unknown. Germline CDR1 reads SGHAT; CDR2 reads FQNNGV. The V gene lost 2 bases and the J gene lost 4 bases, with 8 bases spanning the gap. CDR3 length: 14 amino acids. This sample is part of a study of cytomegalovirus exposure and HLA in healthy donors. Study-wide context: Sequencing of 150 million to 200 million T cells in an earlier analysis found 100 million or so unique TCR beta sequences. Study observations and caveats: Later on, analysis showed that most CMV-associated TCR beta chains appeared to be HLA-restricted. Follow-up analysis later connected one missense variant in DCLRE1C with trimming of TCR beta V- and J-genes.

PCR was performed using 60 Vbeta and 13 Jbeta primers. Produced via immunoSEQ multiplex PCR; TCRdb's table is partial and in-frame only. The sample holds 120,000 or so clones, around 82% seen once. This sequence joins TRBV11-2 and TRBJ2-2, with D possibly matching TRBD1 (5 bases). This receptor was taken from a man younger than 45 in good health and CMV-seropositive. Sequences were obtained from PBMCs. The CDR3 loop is CASSLQGATGELFF. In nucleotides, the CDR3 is TGTGCCAGCAGCTTACAAGGGGCCACCGGGGAGCTGTTTTTT. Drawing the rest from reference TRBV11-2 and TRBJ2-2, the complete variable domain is EAGVAQSPRYKIIEKRQSVAFWCNPISGHATLYWYQQILGQGPKLLIQFQNNGVVDDSQLPKDRFSAERLKGVDSTLKIQPAKLEDSAVYLCASSLQGATGELFFGEGSRLTVL.